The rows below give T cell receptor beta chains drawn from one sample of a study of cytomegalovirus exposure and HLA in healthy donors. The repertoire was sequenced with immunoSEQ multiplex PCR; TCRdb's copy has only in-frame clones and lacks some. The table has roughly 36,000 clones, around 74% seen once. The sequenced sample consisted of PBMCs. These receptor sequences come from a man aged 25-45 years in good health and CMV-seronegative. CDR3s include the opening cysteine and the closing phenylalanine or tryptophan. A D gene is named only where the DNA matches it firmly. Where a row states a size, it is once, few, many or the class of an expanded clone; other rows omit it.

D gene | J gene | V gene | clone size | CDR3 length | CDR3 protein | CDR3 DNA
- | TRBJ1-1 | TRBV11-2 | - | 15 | CASSLEAGVSTEAFF | TGTGCCAGCAGCTTAGAGGCAGGGGTGAGCACTGAAGCTTTCTTT
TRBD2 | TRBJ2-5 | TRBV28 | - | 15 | CASSSPRSGQETQYF | TGTGCCAGCAGTTCCCCCCGTAGCGGGCAAGAGACCCAGTACTTC
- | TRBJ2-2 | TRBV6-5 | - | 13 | CASSYPGPGELFF | TGTGCCAGCAGTTACCCTGGCCCCGGGGAGCTGTTTTTT
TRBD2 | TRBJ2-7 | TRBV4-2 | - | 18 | CASSQDPSGLAGLSEQYF | TGTGCCAGCAGCCAAGATCCGTCAGGACTAGCGGGATTAAGCGAGCAGTACTTC
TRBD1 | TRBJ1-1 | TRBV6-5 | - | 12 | CASRRTGDWAFF | TGTGCCAGCAGACGGACAGGGGATTGGGCTTTCTTT
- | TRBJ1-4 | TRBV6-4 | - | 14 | CASADDRLGEKLFF | TGTGCCAGCGCCGATGACAGGTTAGGTGAAAAACTGTTTTTT
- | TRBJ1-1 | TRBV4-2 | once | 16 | CASSPTNNGVNTEAFF | TGTGCCAGCAGCCCAACGAATAACGGGGTGAACACTGAAGCTTTCTTT
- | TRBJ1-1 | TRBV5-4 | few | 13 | CASSSSGSHEAFF | TGTGCCAGCAGCTCTTCAGGGTCCCATGAAGCTTTCTTT
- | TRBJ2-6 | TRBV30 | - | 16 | CAWSVAGVSGANVLTF | TGTGCCTGGAGTGTAGCGGGCGTCTCTGGGGCCAACGTCCTGACTTTC
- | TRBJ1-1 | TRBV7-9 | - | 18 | CASSLGQVVAKMNTEAFF | TGTGCCAGCAGCTTAGGGCAGGTGGTCGCCAAGATGAACACTGAAGCTTTCTTT
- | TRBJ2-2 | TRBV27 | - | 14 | CASSRGTATGELFF | TGTGCCAGCAGTCGGGGGACCGCCACCGGGGAGCTGTTTTTT
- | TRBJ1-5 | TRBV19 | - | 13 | CASSIDIPDSQHF | TGTGCCAGTAGTATAGACATCCCAGATTCCCAGCATTTT
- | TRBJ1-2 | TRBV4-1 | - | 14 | CASSQGDRSYGYTF | TGCGCCAGCAGCCAAGGAGACAGATCCTATGGCTACACCTTC
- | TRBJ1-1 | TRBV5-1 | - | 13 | CASKPTTGAEAFF | TGCGCCAGCAAACCGACAACAGGTGCTGAAGCTTTCTTT
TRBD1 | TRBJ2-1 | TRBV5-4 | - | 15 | CASSSQTGAYNEQFF | TGTGCCAGCAGCTCGCAGACAGGGGCTTACAATGAGCAGTTCTTC
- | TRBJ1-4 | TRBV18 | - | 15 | CASSRSGPNFEKLFF | TGTGCCAGCTCACGCTCAGGGCCGAATTTTGAAAAACTGTTTTTT
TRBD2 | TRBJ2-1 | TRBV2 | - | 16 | CATTPTAGGSYNEQFF | TGTGCCACAACTCCAACGGCGGGGGGCTCCTACAATGAGCAGTTCTTC
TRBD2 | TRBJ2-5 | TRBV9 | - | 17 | CASSAPGGLGEKETQYF | TGTGCCAGCAGCGCTCCGGGGGGACTGGGGGAGAAAGAGACCCAGTACTTC
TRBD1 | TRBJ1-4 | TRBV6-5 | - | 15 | CASSYEQGSTLQLFF | TGTGCCAGCAGTTACGAACAGGGGTCAACCCTTCAACTGTTTTTT
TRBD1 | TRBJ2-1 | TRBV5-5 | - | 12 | CASSLTGDEQFF | TGTGCCAGCAGCTTGACAGGGGACGAGCAGTTCTTC
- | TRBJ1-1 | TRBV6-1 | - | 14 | CASRTEPLNTEAFF | TGTGCCAGCAGAACAGAACCCCTGAACACTGAAGCTTTCTTT
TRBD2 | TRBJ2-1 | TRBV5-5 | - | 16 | CASSYGTSGGDSRLFF | TGTGCCAGCAGCTATGGGACTAGCGGGGGGGACAGCCGGCTGTTCTTC